The next 18 T cell receptor beta chains were all read from a single sample in a study of cytomegalovirus exposure and HLA in healthy donors. 13 Jbeta primers and 60 Vbeta primers were used for the PCR. The table came from immunoSEQ multiplex PCR; TCRdb's copy has only in-frame clones and leaves some out. The repertoire consists of approximately 160,000 clones, with around 80% occurring once and the leading ten covering 4.5%. The sample was PBMCs. These receptors originate from a woman in her 50s in good health and CMV-seropositive.

This clone was seen a handful of times. The chain links TRBV6-6 to TRBJ2-1; 11 bases are shared with TRBD2. Trimming at V came to 3 bases and at J to 5 bases, leaving 3 bases not matched to a gene. Germline CDR1 is MNHNY and CDR2 is SVGAGI (reference sequence). This CDR3 has 15 residues. The chain's CDR3 is CASSYIAGGDNEQFF. The CDR3 DNA sequence: TGTGCCAGCAGTTATATAGCGGGAGGGGACAATGAGCAGTTCTTC.

This chain links TRBV7-8 with TRBJ2-1, with D tentatively TRBD2 (6 bases). The CDR3 covers 16 residues. Trimming took off 4 bases at V and 0 bases at J, with 13 bases between the two ends. Germline V gene data show CDR1 as SGHVS and CDR2 as FQNEAQ. As DNA, the CDR3 is TGTGCCAGCAGCTATGAGGCGCGGGGCTCCTACAATGAGCAGTTCTTC. Translation: CASSYEARGSYNEQFF.

This sequence joins TRBV19 and TRBJ1-6; D ambiguous. V lost 5 bases and J lost 10, with 12 bases in between. Germline CDR1 LNHDA, CDR2 SQIVND (reference sequence). This CDR3 contains 13 residues. The CDR3 DNA reads TGTGCCAGTAGTCCCATAGGAGACTCACCCCTCCACTTT. It is translated as CASSPIGDSPLHF.

The chain links TRBV2 to TRBJ2-1; 12 bases line up with TRBD2. After removal of 8 bases from V and 0 bases from J, the junction contained 23 bases not matched to a gene. Per the germline V gene, CDR1 is SNHLY and CDR2 is FYNNEI. The CDR3 extends over 22 amino acids. In nucleotides, the CDR3 is TGTGCCAGCTACCAGATAGATCAGGGACTAGCGGGCGAAAAAGGCTCCTACAATGAGCAGTTCTTC. Translation gives CASYQIDQGLAGEKGSYNEQFF. The full variable domain, in which reference TRBV2 and TRBJ2-1 provide the parts outside the CDR3, is EPEVTQTPSHQVTQMGQEVILRCVPISNHLYFYWYRQILGQKVEFLVSFYNNEISEKSEIFDDQFSVERPDGSNFTLKIRSTKLEDSAMYFCASYQIDQGLAGEKGSYNEQFFGPGTRLTVL.

This chain joins TRBV11-2 and TRBJ2-5, with TRBD2 identical over 7 bases. The tail of the sequence fits TRBJ2-7 better, so the J call may be wrong. The CDR3 is 15 amino acids. In germline, CDR1 is SGHAT, CDR2 FQNNGV. The CDR3 bases are TGTGCCAGCAGCCCCTGGGGGGGAGAATCCTACGAGCAGTACTTC. The encoded protein is CASSPWGGESYEQYF.

V usage is TRBV10-3 and J usage is TRBJ1-1, with TRBD1 matching 9 bases. After removal of 11 bases from V and 0 bases from J, the junction contained 10 bases not matched to a gene. Germline V gene sequence: CDR1 ENHRY, CDR2 SYGVKD. The CDR3 consists of 15 residues. The DNA for the CDR3 is TGTGCCCACGCCAGGGGACAGGGAATGAACACTGAAGCTTTCTTT. Protein product: CAHARGQGMNTEAFF.

The rearrangement joins TRBV15 to TRBJ2-5; perhaps TRBD1 as D (6 bases). Trimming took 2 bases from V and 5 from J, leaving 9 bases between them. This CDR3 contains 13 residues. CDR1 LNHNV and CDR2 YYDKDF come from the germline V gene (reference sequence). CDR3 region: CATSRTGWETQYF. The CDR3 DNA sequence: TGTGCCACCAGCAGAACAGGGTGGGAGACCCAGTACTTC.

The chain carries TRBV28 and TRBJ1-6; TRBD1 agrees at 8 bases. V lost 7 bases, J lost 2 bases, and 10 bases stayed unmatched. Germline V CDR1 and CDR2: MDHEN, SYDVKM. The CDR3 contains 17 residues. Here the CDR3 reads CASTYGIQGAYNSPLHF. The CDR3 bases are TGTGCCAGCACCTACGGTATACAGGGGGCCTATAATTCACCCCTCCACTTT.

The chain joins TRBV19 to TRBJ2-3; D not resolved. The CDR3 totals 13 residues. CDR1 and CDR2 (germline): LNHDA, SQIVND (reference sequence). V shed 5 bases and J shed 0 bases, with 6 bases lying between them. CDR3 loop: CASSDRSTDTQYF. DNA for the CDR3: TGTGCCAGTAGTGATCGGAGCACAGATACGCAGTATTTT.

This clone has a single count. For the CDR3, the DNA is TGTGCCAGTAGTATGACACAGTCGAACACTGAAGCTTTCTTT. It yields the protein CASSMTQSNTEAFF. The chain is built from TRBV19 and TRBJ1-1; D is unclear. CDR1 is LNHDA, CDR2 SQIVND, per germline (reference sequence). V gave up 3 bases and J gave up 1 base, with 9 bases separating them. The CDR3 sequence is 14 residues long.

The chain has TRBV19 and TRBJ2-1; D is perhaps TRBD1 (6 bases). V shed 4 bases and J shed 6 bases, with 13 bases lying between them. The CDR3 is 14 amino acids. Germline V gene sequence: CDR1 LNHDA, CDR2 SQIVND (reference sequence). The CDR3 bases are TGTGCCAGTAGTACAGGGGTTTTCGGCAATGAGCAGTTCTTC. Its translation is CASSTGVFGNEQFF.

This chain joins TRBV14 and TRBJ2-3; no clear D. The CDR3 is 16 residues long. The V gene's germline CDR1 is SGHDN and CDR2 FVKESK. Between the trimmed V and J ends, which lost 1 base and 1 base, there was a span of 12 bases. The CDR3 DNA is TGTGCCAGCAGCCAAGTTGTTAGTCCCCGCACAGATACGCAGTATTTT. This encodes CASSQVVSPRTDTQYF.

V gene TRBV5-1 combines with J gene TRBJ2-3; TRBD2 might be the D (5 bases). The CDR3 runs to 16 residues. Trimming removed 3 bases from V and 2 bases from J, with 16 bases in between. Germline V gene data show CDR1 as SGHRS and CDR2 as YFSETQ. The chain's CDR3 is CASSSSSFAATDTQYF. The CDR3 DNA sequence: TGCGCCAGCAGCTCGTCTAGCTTTGCGGCCACAGATACGCAGTATTTT.

This chain links TRBV21-1 with TRBJ2-7; the table's D call of TRBD2 was not tested on the DNA. TRBV21-1 is assigned pseudogene status. This CDR3 region has 14 residues. The CDR3 protein is CANRLRGLAYEQYF. CDR3 DNA: TGTGCCAACCGCCTTAGGGGACTAGCCTACGAGCAGTACTTC.

The rearrangement links TRBV28 to TRBJ2-7; no clear D. The germline V gene encodes CDR1 MDHEN and CDR2 SYDVKM. This CDR3 has 14 residues. V was trimmed by 6 bases and J by 1 base, leaving 13 bases between them. The CDR3 region is CASSTVTVSYEQYF. The CDR3 nucleotides read TGTGCCAGCAGCACGGTCACGGTGTCCTACGAGCAGTACTTC.

This chain connects TRBV9 to TRBJ2-3; 8 bases fit TRBD2. With V trimmed by 5 bases and J by 1 base, 9 bases remained unmatched. The CDR3 runs 16 residues. Germline V gene sequence: CDR1 SGDLS, CDR2 YYNGEE. CDR3 protein: CASSQTGTSRTDTQYF. CDR3 nucleotides: TGTGCCAGCAGTCAAACCGGGACTAGTCGCACAGATACGCAGTATTTT.

The rearrangement links TRBV30 to TRBJ2-1; D is uncertain. There are 11 residues in the CDR3. Deletions cut 1 base from V and 9 bases from J, with 7 bases between. Germline assignment: CDR1 GTSNPN and CDR2 SVGIG (reference sequence). This CDR3 reads CAWSALGEQFF. The CDR3 DNA is TGTGCCTGGAGTGCACTCGGTGAGCAGTTCTTC.

The V and J genes are TRBV7-8 and TRBJ2-3, with TRBD2 matching over 9 bases. The germline V gene has CDR1 SGHVS and CDR2 FQNEAQ. The CDR3 spans 15 residues. J lost 6 bases, V lost 6 bases, and 10 bases had no gene match. The CDR3 region is CASRPRTSAHDTQYF. CDR3 coding DNA: TGTGCCAGCAGACCGCGGACTAGCGCACACGATACGCAGTATTTT. The whole variable domain, filled in from reference TRBV7-8 and TRBJ2-3, reads GAGVSQSPRYKVAKRGQDVALRCDPISGHVSLFWYQQALGQGPEFLTYFQNEAQLDKSGLPSDRFFAERPEGSVSTLKIQRTQQEDSAVYLCASRPRTSAHDTQYFGPGTRLTVL.